This TCR beta chain is from a study of T cell responses to AZD1222 COVID-19 vaccine. General observations from the study: Rises in breadth and depth of Spike-specific TCRs came after two AZD1222 doses. Repertoire sampling occurred only after the peak T cell response. The study identified only a handful of AZD1222 recipients as seropositive at baseline.

TCRdb keeps only in-frame clones here, not all; method: immunoSEQ multiplex PCR. The profile shows approximately 140,000 clones, 70% to 90% of them singletons. This clone was seen just once. What it binds is not known. Germline lookup yields CDR1 SGHTA and CDR2 FQGTGA. J was trimmed by 8 bases and V by 5 bases; bases with no gene match: 9. The length of the CDR3 is 15 residues. The clonotype originates from an adult in good health. The input for sequencing was peripheral blood, taken on day 0 of AZD1222 vaccination. V and J are TRBV7-3 and TRBJ2-1; 10 bases line up with TRBD2. The DNA for the CDR3 is TGTGCCAGCAGCCTACCGGGACTAGCGAGCGATGAGCAGTTCTTC. Encoded protein: CASSLPGLASDEQFF.